This T cell receptor (beta chain) was identified during a study of beta chain features in type 1 diabetes. Expressed TCRB transcripts were sequenced because the entire RNA isolate underwent reverse transcription. Sequencing used immunoSEQ multiplex PCR; TCRdb keeps in-frame clones, though not all of them. Of 250,000 to 300,000 clones in the sample, around 7.3% were seen once. This clone was counted a few times. The source of this sequence is a young woman in good health. The sequenced sample consisted of central memory CD4+ T cells from blood.

CDR3 sequence: CAISGQGAVNTEAFF. The CDR3 DNA reads TGTGCCATCAGCGGACAGGGGGCAGTGAACACTGAAGCTTTCTTT. This chain joins TRBV10-3 and TRBJ1-1, with TRBD1 matching 11 bases. Trimming at V came to 6 bases and at J to 0 bases, leaving 3 bases not matched to a gene. From germline, CDR1 is ENHRY and CDR2 SYGVKD. CDR3 size: 15 residues.